Following are 17 T cell receptor beta chains from one sample sequenced in a study of blood T cell repertoires in COVID-19. The repertoire was sequenced with immunoSEQ multiplex PCR; TCRdb's copy has only in-frame clones and lacks some. The sample carries around 84,000 clones, about four fifths recorded once. The sequencing input was peripheral blood. These receptors came from a woman in her forties with active or convalescent COVID-19.

Only a few counts were recorded for this clone. The chain couples TRBV24-1 to TRBJ2-4; 14 nucleotides agree with TRBD2. V gave up 3 bases and J gave up 6 bases; unmatched junction bases: 3. From germline, CDR1 is KGHDR and CDR2 SFDVKD. The CDR3 has 16 amino acids. CDR3 amino acids: CATSDTGTSGRNIQYF. The DNA of the CDR3 is TGTGCCACCAGTGATACCGGGACTAGCGGGAGAAACATTCAGTACTTC.

The chain links TRBV14 to TRBJ2-1, with TRBD2 matching 10 bases. Trimming removed 4 bases from V and 6 bases from J; junction bases left unmatched: 6. From germline, CDR1 is SGHDN and CDR2 FVKESK. This CDR3 region has 15 residues. The CDR3 DNA reads TGTGCCAGCAGCCGCACTAGCGGGGCTATCAATGAGCAGTTCTTC. It yields the protein CASSRTSGAINEQFF.

The rearrangement uses TRBV6-6 and TRBJ1-2; 10 bases are shared with TRBD1. Germline CDR1 is MNHNY and CDR2 is SVGAGI (reference sequence). The CDR3 covers 15 residues. V was clipped by 7 bases and J by 4 bases; unmatched bases: 9. The DNA for the CDR3 is TGTGCCAGCACGACCCGGGACAGGGGAGTCTATGGCTACACCTTC. Its translation: CASTTRDRGVYGYTF.

J is TRBJ2-1 and V is TRBV3-1 (or the pseudogene TRBV3-2), with D maybe TRBD2 (6 bases). From germline, CDR1 is LGHDT and CDR2 YNNKEL (reference sequence). The CDR3 has 14 residues. The V and J ends lost 7 bases and 8 bases respectively, with 18 bases between them. As DNA, the CDR3 is TGTGCCAGCAAGCGACTAGTACTTAGTGATGAGCAGTTCTTC. This encodes CASKRLVLSDEQFF.

This clone showed up just once. The chain is built from TRBV7-8 and TRBJ1-5; D ambiguous. V shed 4 bases and J shed 6 bases, with 13 bases lying between them. The CDR3 totals 14 residues. The V gene's germline CDR1 is SGHVS and CDR2 FQNEAQ. The CDR3 reads CASSSVEDVQPQHF. The CDR3 nucleotides are TGTGCCAGCAGCTCCGTGGAGGACGTTCAGCCCCAGCATTTT.

The chain recombines TRBV7-9 with TRBJ2-7; 8 bases are shared with TRBD1. The germline CDR1 and CDR2 sequences are SEHNR and FQNEAQ (reference sequence). There are 14 residues in the CDR3. Trimming cost V 5 bases and J 3 bases; bases outside gene matches: 6. DNA for the CDR3: TGTGCCAGCAGCCCAGGGGGCGGACACTACGAGCAGTACTTC. Its translation: CASSPGGGHYEQYF.

This chain connects TRBV28 to TRBJ1-3; 12 bases are shared with TRBD1. Germline CDR1 reads MDHEN; CDR2 reads SYDVKM. The CDR3 runs 16 residues. The V and J ends lost 6 bases and 5 bases, in that order; junction bases with no gene match: 8. The CDR3 protein is CASSPPGTGGRNTIYF. DNA for the CDR3: TGTGCCAGCAGCCCGCCAGGGACAGGGGGCAGAAACACCATATATTTT.

This chain links TRBV7-2 with TRBJ2-2; 12 bases are a match to TRBD1. The CDR3 covers 15 residues. V trimming: 5 bases; J trimming: 7 bases; junction bases outside the gene matches: 5. From germline, CDR1 is SGHTA and CDR2 FQGNSA. The chain's CDR3 is CASSPGQGAIGELFF. The CDR3 bases are TGTGCCAGCAGCCCGGGACAGGGGGCCATCGGGGAGCTGTTTTTT. Full variable domain (missing parts from reference TRBV7-2 and TRBJ2-2): GAGVSQSPSNKVTEKGKDVELRCDPISGHTALYWYRQSLGQGLEFLIYFQGNSAPDKSGLPSDRFSAERTGGSVSTLTIQRTQQEDSAVYLCASSPGQGAIGELFFGEGSRLTVL.

The chain uses TRBV5-1 and TRBJ1-1, with 8 nucleotides matching TRBD1. This CDR3 has 16 amino acids. The J segment lost 3 bases and the V segment lost 4 bases, leaving 11 bases of the junction unmatched. The germline V gene encodes CDR1 SGHRS and CDR2 YFSETQ. The CDR3 coding sequence is TGCGCCAGCAGCCCGGGGATCGGACAGGGATACACTGAAGCTTTCTTT. This codes for CASSPGIGQGYTEAFF.

V and J are TRBV7-3 and TRBJ2-2; D gene uncertain. V was cut by 2 bases and J by 4 bases, with 5 bases left in between. The CDR3 extends over 13 amino acids. The germline gives CDR1 SGHTA, CDR2 FQGTGA. CDR3 amino acids: CASSLERTGELFF. CDR3 coding DNA: TGTGCCAGCAGCTTAGAGCGCACCGGGGAGCTGTTTTTT.

V and J are TRBV10-3 and TRBJ1-2; D is ambiguous. The CDR3 length is 16 residues. The germline V and J ends were trimmed by 0 bases and 5 bases, with 16 bases remaining between them. Germline V CDR1 and CDR2: ENHRY, SYGVKD. The CDR3 reads CAISESSARIRYGYTF. In nucleotides, the CDR3 is TGTGCCATCAGTGAGTCGTCAGCCAGGATTCGGTATGGCTACACCTTC.

The chain is built from TRBV10-2 and TRBJ2-6, with 12 nucleotides matching TRBD1. V gave up 6 bases and J gave up 3 bases; unmatched junction bases: 6. Per germline, CDR1 WSHSY and CDR2 SAAADI. The CDR3 covers 17 residues. For the CDR3, the DNA is TGCGCCAGCAGACAGGGACAGGGGGCGGTTGGGGCCAACGTCCTGACTTTC. It translates to CASRQGQGAVGANVLTF.

The J gene is TRBJ2-5, the V gene TRBV5-1; 7 positions agree with TRBD1. This CDR3 region has 15 residues. Trimming cost V 0 bases and J 5 bases; bases outside gene matches: 7. The V gene's germline CDR1 is SGHRS and CDR2 YFSETQ. CDR3 loop: CASSLANDRAETQYF. In DNA form, the CDR3 reads TGCGCCAGCAGCTTGGCGAACGACAGGGCGGAGACCCAGTACTTC.

The V gene is TRBV4-2, the J gene TRBJ1-3; possible D gene TRBD1, 6 bases. The V end lost 4 bases, the J end lost 7 bases, and 14 bases lay between the germline ends. Germline CDR1 LGHNA, CDR2 YNFKEQ. The CDR3 has 14 amino acids. DNA of the CDR3: TGTGCCAGCAGCCGAGAGACAGGCGGGAACACCATATATTTT. Translated: CASSRETGGNTIYF.

This chain connects TRBV18 to TRBJ2-1; 11 bases are shared with TRBD2. J lost 6 bases, V lost 2 bases, and 9 bases had no gene match. CDR1 KGHSH and CDR2 LQKENI come from the germline V gene. There are 17 residues in the CDR3. CDR3 DNA: TGTGCCAGCTCACCAAATAGCGGGAGGGCCGGATTCAATGAGCAGTTCTTC. Its protein product is CASSPNSGRAGFNEQFF.

The chain couples TRBV4-3 to TRBJ2-7; maybe TRBD2 (6 bases). Germline CDR1 and CDR2: LGHNA and YSLEER. With 6 bases removed from V and 2 bases from J, the gap between germline ends came to 11 bases. CDR3 size: 13 residues. CDR3 loop: CASRGGDTYEQYF. The DNA for the CDR3 is TGCGCCAGCAGGGGGGGAGATACCTACGAGCAGTACTTC.

The chain joins TRBV21-1 to TRBJ2-5; the table's TRBD2 call for D was not verified on the DNA. TRBV21-1 has pseudogene status. This CDR3 spans 16 amino acids. Written as DNA, the CDR3 is TGTGCCAGCAGCAATACGCCGGGAAACAACCAAGAGACCCAGTACTTC. This encodes CASSNTPGNNQETQYF.